The TCR beta chain described here comes from a study of regulatory T cells in long-lasting Graves disease. Study at large: The term persistent Graves' disease signified upward of 5 years on antithyroid drugs with positive TSH receptor antibodies.

Documented time point: persistent/refractory GD, antithyroid drugs over 5 years with positive TRAb. Making the TCR library involved RNA that had been extracted from PBMCs. A few counts support this clonotype. What it binds is unknown. Through Arm-PCR of CDR3 regions and iRepertoire HTBI primers, TCR beta libraries were built. One entry per CDR3 protein, called by TCRdb with MiXCR from the multiplex PCR reads. The data hold 650,000 to 850,000 distinct CDR3 sequences, with about 30% observed a single time. Broader study findings: TRBV28, TRBJ1-2 and TRBJ2-5 emerged as the favored segments in persistent disease.

The V gene lost 6 bases and the J gene lost 2 bases, with 10 bases spanning the gap. This CDR3 has 13 amino acids. This TCR derives from a female donor with Graves disease. This rearrangement joins TRBV12-3 or TRBV12-4 to TRBJ1-2, with TRBD1 as a possible D gene (5 bases). Specimen: peripheral blood mononuclear cells (PBMCs), collected when the disease was refractory, from a patient treated with antithyroid drugs. CDR3 sequence reads: CASRLGANYGYTF. The CDR3 DNA sequence: TGTGCCAGCAGACTAGGGGCGAACTATGGCTACACCTTC.